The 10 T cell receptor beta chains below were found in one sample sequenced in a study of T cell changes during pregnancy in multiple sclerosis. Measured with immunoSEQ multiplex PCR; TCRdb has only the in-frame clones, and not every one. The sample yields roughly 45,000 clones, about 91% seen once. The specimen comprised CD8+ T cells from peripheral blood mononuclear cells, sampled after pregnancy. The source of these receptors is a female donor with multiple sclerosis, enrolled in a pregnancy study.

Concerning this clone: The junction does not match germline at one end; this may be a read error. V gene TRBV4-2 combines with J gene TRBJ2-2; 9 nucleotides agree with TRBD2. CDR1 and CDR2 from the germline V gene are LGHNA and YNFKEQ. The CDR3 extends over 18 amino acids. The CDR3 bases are TGTGCCGGCAGCCAAGATAAGGGCGGGAGGGCCATGAACGGGGAGCTGTTTTTT. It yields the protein CAGSQDKGGRAMNGELFF.

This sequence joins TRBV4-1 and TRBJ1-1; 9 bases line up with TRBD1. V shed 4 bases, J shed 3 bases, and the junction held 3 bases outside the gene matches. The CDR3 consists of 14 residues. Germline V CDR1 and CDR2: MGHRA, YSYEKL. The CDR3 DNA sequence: TGCGCCAGCAGCCCCGGGACAGGGTACACTGAAGCTTTCTTT. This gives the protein CASSPGTGYTEAFF.

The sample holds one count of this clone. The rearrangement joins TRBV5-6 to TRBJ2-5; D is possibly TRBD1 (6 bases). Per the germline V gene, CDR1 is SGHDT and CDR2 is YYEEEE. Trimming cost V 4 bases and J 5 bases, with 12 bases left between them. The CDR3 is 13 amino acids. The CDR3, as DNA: TGTGCCAGCAGCACGGGACAATTGGAGACCCAGTACTTC. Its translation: CASSTGQLETQYF.

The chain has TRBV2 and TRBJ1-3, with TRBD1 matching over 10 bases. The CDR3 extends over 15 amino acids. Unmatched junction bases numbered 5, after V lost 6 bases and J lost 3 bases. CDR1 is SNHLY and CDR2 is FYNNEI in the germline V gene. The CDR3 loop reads CASREGQGLGNTIYF. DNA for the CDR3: TGTGCCAGCAGGGAGGGACAGGGGCTTGGAAACACCATATATTTT.

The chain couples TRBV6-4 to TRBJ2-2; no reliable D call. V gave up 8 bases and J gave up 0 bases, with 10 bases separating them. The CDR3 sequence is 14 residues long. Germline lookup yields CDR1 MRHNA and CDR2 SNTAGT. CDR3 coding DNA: TGTGCCAGCCGCGAACGGGCGAACACCGGGGAGCTGTTTTTT. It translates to CASRERANTGELFF.

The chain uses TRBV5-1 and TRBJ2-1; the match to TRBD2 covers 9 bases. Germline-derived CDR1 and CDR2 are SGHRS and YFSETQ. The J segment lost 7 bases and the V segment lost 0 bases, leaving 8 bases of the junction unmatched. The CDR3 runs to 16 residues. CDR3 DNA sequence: TGCGCCAGCAGCTTGGTAGGCGGGAGGGCCCTGAATGAGCAGTTCTTC. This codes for CASSLVGGRALNEQFF.

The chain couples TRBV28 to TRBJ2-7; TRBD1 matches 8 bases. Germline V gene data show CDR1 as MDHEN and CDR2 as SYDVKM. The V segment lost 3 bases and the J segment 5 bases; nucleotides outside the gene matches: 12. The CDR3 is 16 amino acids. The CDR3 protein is CASSLLDRAKPHEQYF. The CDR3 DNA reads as TGTGCCAGCAGTTTGTTGGACAGGGCAAAACCCCACGAGCAGTACTTC.

The CDR3 is CASSQDKPGQGWEQYF. The DNA for the CDR3 is TGCGCCAGCAGCCAAGATAAACCGGGACAGGGGTGGGAGCAGTACTTC. This chain uses TRBV4-3 with TRBJ2-7, with TRBD1 identical over 10 bases. V lost 0 bases to trimming and J lost 7 bases; unmatched junction nucleotides: 9. Per the germline V gene, CDR1 is LGHNA and CDR2 is YSLEER. This CDR3 spans 16 amino acids.

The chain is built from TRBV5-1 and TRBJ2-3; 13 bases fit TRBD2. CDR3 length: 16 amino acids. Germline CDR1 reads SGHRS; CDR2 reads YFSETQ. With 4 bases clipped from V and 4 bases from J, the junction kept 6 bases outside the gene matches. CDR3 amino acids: CASSLTSGRGPDTQYF. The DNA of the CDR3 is TGCGCCAGCAGCCTAACTAGCGGGAGGGGGCCAGATACGCAGTATTTT.

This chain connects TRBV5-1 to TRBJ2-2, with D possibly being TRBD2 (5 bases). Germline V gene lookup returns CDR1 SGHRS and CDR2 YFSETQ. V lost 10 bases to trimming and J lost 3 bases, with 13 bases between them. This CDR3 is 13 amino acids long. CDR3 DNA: TGCGCCTCCGGGGTCTCTGACACCGGGGAGCTGTTTTTT. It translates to CASGVSDTGELFF.